This TCR beta chain came from a study of shared clonotypes between healthy human individuals. With 6 bases removed from V and 0 bases from J, the gap between germline ends came to 14 bases. The CDR3 has 15 amino acids. Germline V lookup: CDR1 SGDLS, CDR2 YYNGEE. The assay was immunoSEQ multiplex PCR, and TCRdb's table has in-frame clones only and misses some. The sample carries over a million clones, under 80% recorded once. This clone was recorded once. The antigen is not known. Study-level findings and limits: Represented genetic and exposure-history diversity was restricted by having few donors.

Sequences were obtained from memory CD4+ T cells sorted from blood. Indicated subset: CD45RA-negative fraction. The chain joins TRBV9 to TRBJ2-3; tentative D call: TRBD1 (6 bases). This TCR derives from a man younger than 35 in good health. The CDR3 reads CASTPGALSTDTQYF. The CDR3 coding sequence is TGTGCCAGCACCCCAGGGGCGCTGAGCACAGATACGCAGTATTTT.